The clone carrying this TCR beta chain was recorded at least ten times. Its antigen is unidentified. Amplified TCR beta CDR3 regions derived from RNA transcripts. With the HTBI primer set, the TCR CDR3 went through a first round of RT-PCR. TCRdb used MiXCR to reprocess the multiplex PCR reads, holding one entry per CDR3 protein. The sample has 350,000 to 400,000 distinct CDR3 sequences; about 18% are singletons. This sample stems from a study of T cells in Graves' hyperthyroidism and ophthalmopathy. The V and J ends lost 1 base and 10 bases respectively, with 19 bases between them. Germline V gives CDR1 SQVTM, CDR2 ANQGSEA. The length of the CDR3 is 14 residues. Study results and caveats: Blood samples included most of the expanded thyroid clonotypes exceeding 0.001.

The chain has TRBV29-1 and TRBJ1-1; D gene uncertain. The sequence derives from a woman younger than 35 with Graves' hyperthyroidism. Sequencing was carried out using blood. The CDR3 region has the DNA TGCAGCGTTGAAGTGATGGTTAGCGGGTCTTCAGCTTTCTTT. Its protein product is CSVEVMVSGSSAFF.